The sequence of this TCR beta chain was determined in a study of T cell changes during pregnancy in multiple sclerosis. Method: immunoSEQ multiplex PCR; TCRdb's copy keeps in-frame clones and lacks some. The table has some 94,000 clones, 92% seen once. V lost 3 bases to trimming and J lost 1 base; unmatched junction nucleotides: 2. CDR1 is LNHDA and CDR2 is SQIVND in the germline V gene (reference sequence). This CDR3 is 15 amino acids long. This specimen consisted of peripheral blood, obtained in the first trimester of pregnancy. The sequence came from a female donor with multiple sclerosis, enrolled in a pregnancy study. V and J are TRBV19 and TRBJ2-3; 9 bases agree with TRBD1. DNA for the CDR3: TGTGCCAGTAGTATCCGGGACAGGGGCACAGATACGCAGTATTTT. It encodes CASSIRDRGTDTQYF.